This T cell receptor beta chain derives from a study of blood T cell repertoires in COVID-19. Study summary: Italy, Spain and the United States were the sources of the convalescent and acute COVID-19 samples.

This CDR3 region has 12 residues. Only in-frame clones appear in the TCRdb table, and some are missing; sequencing was by immunoSEQ multiplex PCR. The sample consists of approximately 35,000 clones, 75% to 90% of them appearing once. The TCR sequence derives from a man aged 55 to 70 with active COVID-19. The chain links TRBV21-1 to TRBJ1-1; the D call of TRBD1 is as the table states it, not checked on the DNA. TRBV21-1 is deemed a pseudogene. The sample consisted of peripheral blood. The CDR3 nucleotides read TGTGCCAGCAGCCTAACAGGGGGGCGGGCTTTCTTT. Encoded protein: CASSLTGGRAFF.